The following is a T cell receptor (beta chain) sequence with its context. What it binds is unknown. This sample is part of a study of regulatory dendritic cells for organ transplantation. Method: immunoSEQ multiplex PCR; TCRdb's copy keeps in-frame clones and lacks some. Among about 29,000 clones listed, approximately 82% were seen once. Study-level results: Memory T cells were less diverse than naive, with memory CD8+ most oligoclonal. Mature dendritic cells appeared to drive more memory CD8+ clonal expansion than regulatory ones. The most alloreactive TCR clonotypes were found in resting memory CD8+ cells.

The V end was cut by 10 bases, the J end by 6 bases, with 16 bases between. Looked up from germline, CDR1 is MNHNS and CDR2 is SASEGT. CDR3 length: 13 residues. This rearrangement joins TRBV6-1 to TRBJ2-4; perhaps TRBD2 as D (6 bases). The TCR originated in a human donor in good health. The sample taken for sequencing was naive CD4+ T cells from blood. The sample's subset: CD45RA+ naive T cells. The CDR3 loop is CAISLGRGNIQYF. CDR3 DNA: TGTGCCATCTCCCTAGGGCGGGGAAACATTCAGTACTTC.